The 9 T cell receptor beta chains in this list originate from one sample, sequenced in a study of glioma-infiltrating T cells after dendritic cell vaccination. Noted time point: after dendritic cell vaccination, including at tumor progression/relapse. Method: immunoSEQ multiplex PCR; TCRdb's copy keeps in-frame clones and lacks some. The repertoire includes roughly 56,000 clones, approximately 81% of them detected once, and roughly 8.5% sits in the top ten. Sample: blood, taken after dendritic cell vaccination. Receptors originate from a human donor with glioblastoma.

The J gene is TRBJ1-1, the V gene TRBV2, with 8 positions matching TRBD1. This CDR3 region has 14 residues. The J segment lost 3 bases and the V segment lost 7 bases, leaving 7 bases of the junction unmatched. Looked up from germline, CDR1 is SNHLY and CDR2 is FYNNEI. The CDR3 region has the DNA TGTGCCAGCACTGGACAGGGTGAGGACACTGAAGCTTTCTTT. It translates to CASTGQGEDTEAFF. The variable domain in full, with the rest retrieved from reference TRBV2 and TRBJ1-1, is EPEVTQTPSHQVTQMGQEVILRCVPISNHLYFYWYRQILGQKVEFLVSFYNNEISEKSEIFDDQFSVERPDGSNFTLKIRSTKLEDSAMYFCASTGQGEDTEAFFGQGTRLTVV.

The rearrangement links TRBV9 to TRBJ1-5; TRBD1 aligns across 7 bases. From germline, CDR1 is SGDLS and CDR2 YYNGEE. The CDR3 contains 14 residues. V gave up 4 bases and J gave up 4 bases; unmatched junction bases: 5. The CDR3 region has the DNA TGTGCCAGCAGCAAAGGACAGGAAAATCAGCCCCAGCATTTT. Translation gives CASSKGQENQPQHF.

The V call is TRBV2, the J call TRBJ1-2, with D possibly TRBD1 on 5 matching bases. The V and J ends lost 7 bases and 2 bases respectively, with 11 bases between them. The CDR3 has 13 amino acids. CDR1 and CDR2 from the germline V gene are SNHLY and FYNNEI. The CDR3 sequence: CASMDNSNYGYTF. The CDR3 DNA sequence: TGTGCCAGCATGGACAACTCAAACTATGGCTACACCTTC.

This rearrangement joins TRBV19 to TRBJ1-2; 10 positions match TRBD1. The CDR3 has 16 residues. Germline V gene lookup returns CDR1 LNHDA and CDR2 SQIVND (reference sequence). The V segment lost 6 bases and the J segment 1 base; nucleotides outside the gene matches: 8. The CDR3 DNA reads TGTGCCAGTAGCGCGACAGGGGGCCAATTTAACTATGGCTACACCTTC. Translated: CASSATGGQFNYGYTF.

This sequence joins TRBV9 and TRBJ2-1; 7 positions agree with TRBD2. Germline V gene sequence: CDR1 SGDLS, CDR2 YYNGEE. This CDR3 is 12 amino acids long. With 0 bases clipped from V and 10 bases from J, the junction kept 1 base outside the gene matches. CDR3 loop: CASSVVGGEQFF. The CDR3, as DNA: TGTGCCAGCAGCGTAGTGGGGGGGGAGCAGTTCTTC.

This rearrangement joins TRBV2 to TRBJ2-5; 8 bases map to TRBD2. Germline V lookup: CDR1 SNHLY, CDR2 FYNNEI. CDR3 length: 12 residues. V lost 10 bases and J lost 1; bases outside the gene matches: 2. This CDR3 is CAISGGQETQYF. DNA for the CDR3: TGTGCCATCAGCGGGGGCCAAGAGACCCAGTACTTC.

This clone was seen just once. The chain combines TRBV6-1 with TRBJ1-2; D is unclear. V lost 6 bases, J lost 3 bases, and 11 bases lay in between. Looked up from germline, CDR1 is MNHNS and CDR2 is SASEGT. The CDR3 extends over 13 amino acids. The CDR3 loop reads CASRRAGYYGYTF. The CDR3 DNA reads as TGTGCCAGCAGACGTGCAGGCTACTATGGCTACACCTTC.

The chain is built from TRBV5-1 and TRBJ2-5; TRBD1 matches 9 bases. In germline, CDR1 is SGHRS, CDR2 YFSETQ. With V trimmed by 2 bases and J by 4 bases, 3 bases remained unmatched. The CDR3 is made up of 14 amino acids. Here the CDR3 DNA reads TGCGCCAGCAGCTTATACAGGGGGCCAGAGACCCAGTACTTC. Its translation: CASSLYRGPETQYF.

The genes are TRBV30 and TRBJ1-6; D is possibly TRBD1 (6 bases). The V end was cut by 0 bases, the J end by 7 bases, with 7 bases between. CDR3 length: 13 residues. Germline V lookup: CDR1 GTSNPN, CDR2 SVGIG (reference sequence). CDR3 coding DNA: TGTGCCTGGAGTGTACAGGGAAATTCACCCCTCCACTTT. This gives the protein CAWSVQGNSPLHF.